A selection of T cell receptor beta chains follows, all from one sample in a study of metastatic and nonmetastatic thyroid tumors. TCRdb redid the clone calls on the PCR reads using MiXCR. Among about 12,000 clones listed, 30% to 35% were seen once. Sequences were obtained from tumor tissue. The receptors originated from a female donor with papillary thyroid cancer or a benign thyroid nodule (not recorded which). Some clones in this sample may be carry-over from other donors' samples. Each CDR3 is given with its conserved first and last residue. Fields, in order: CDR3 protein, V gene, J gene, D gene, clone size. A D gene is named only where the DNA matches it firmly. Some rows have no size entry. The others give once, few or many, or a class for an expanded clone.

CASSLFTGDETQYF	TRBV27	TRBJ2-5	TRBD1	NA
CASSLGAGAESPLHF	TRBV5-1	TRBJ1-6	NA	medium-sized
CAWSEWTGSGNTIYF	TRBV30	TRBJ1-3	TRBD1	NA
CASSSYGLADDNEQFF	TRBV6-1	TRBJ2-1	TRBD2	NA
CASSPGSGAGTGEETQYF	TRBV5-6	TRBJ2-5	TRBD1	NA
CASSPPGTGAVYEQYF	TRBV18	TRBJ2-7	TRBD1	few
CATSREFRSSGYNEQFF	TRBV15	TRBJ2-1	NA	many
CASSLLGLAGVYEQFF	TRBV28	TRBJ2-1	TRBD2	NA
CSARDWGGNYGYTF	TRBV20-1	TRBJ1-2	NA	NA
CASSSLGRNYGYTF	TRBV28	TRBJ1-2	NA	few
CASSRARYEQYF	TRBV12-3/TRBV12-4	TRBJ2-7	NA	few
CASSLGDYSSSEQYF	TRBV5-1	TRBJ2-7	TRBD2	few
CASSSGLAGRGRDTQYF	TRBV11-2	TRBJ2-3	TRBD2	once
CARALSGLTQYF	TRBV11-3	TRBJ2-3	NA	NA
CASSLHAAGSSEQFF	TRBV5-1	TRBJ2-1	NA	NA
CASSQGQGISYEQYF	TRBV4-2	TRBJ2-7	TRBD1	NA
CTRGRERSVGDEQYF	TRBV20-1	TRBJ2-7	TRBD2	NA
CASSPPSSGMTGELFF	TRBV18	TRBJ2-2	TRBD2	medium-sized
CASIPRGSGGRNERFF	TRBV6-1	TRBJ2-1	TRBD2	NA
CASSYSARGQTGELFF	TRBV6-2/TRBV6-3	TRBJ2-2	TRBD1	NA
CASSLVGHGSNTGELFF	TRBV27	TRBJ2-2	NA	medium-sized
CASSHSRLGGGPDTQYF	TRBV4-2	TRBJ2-3	NA	NA
CASSSRGATDTDTQYF	TRBV3-1	TRBJ2-3	NA	many
CASSFASGVHEQYF	TRBV2	TRBJ2-7	TRBD2	NA
CASSPGTGGPNTEAFF	TRBV18	TRBJ1-1	TRBD1	NA
CASSGGTGNYGYTF	TRBV12-3/TRBV12-4	TRBJ1-2	TRBD1	NA
CASSEGGGNYGYTF	TRBV2	TRBJ1-2	NA	medium-sized
CASRQPLVYNSPLHF	TRBV6-1	TRBJ1-6	NA	few
CASSYSVGNGYTF	TRBV5-1	TRBJ1-2	NA	NA
CASSQTDGWVQETQYF	TRBV4-1	TRBJ2-5	NA	NA
CASSEFEVGTKNIQYF	TRBV2	TRBJ2-4	NA	many
CASSVRKHGGYGYTF	TRBV19	TRBJ1-2	NA	NA
CASSPRGRFEQYF	TRBV11-1	TRBJ2-7	TRBD1	NA
CASSGGRSSYEQYF	TRBV28	TRBJ2-7	NA	many
CATSDRGQGQETQYF	TRBV24-1	TRBJ2-5	TRBD1	NA
CASSLRGNSPLHF	TRBV19	TRBJ1-6	NA	NA
CSARDPGNNQPQHF	TRBV20-1	TRBJ1-5	NA	NA
CASSPSGVGGYEQYF	TRBV7-2	TRBJ2-7	TRBD2	NA
CASSLDGRNEQFF	TRBV7-3	TRBJ2-1	NA	NA
CASTIVGSHNLVF	TRBV7-3	TRBJ2-1	NA	NA
CASRKQGSGNTIYF	TRBV6-1	TRBJ1-3	NA	medium-sized
CASSPNEGGSNQPQHF	TRBV7-6	TRBJ1-5	NA	many
CASSLGLSDYEQYF	TRBV19	TRBJ2-7	TRBD2	NA
CASSQGLAGQQYF	TRBV3-1	TRBJ2-7	NA	few
CASRLTLGTGGELFF	TRBV7-8	TRBJ2-2	NA	NA
CASSEVLTGELFF	TRBV10-1	TRBJ2-2	NA	few
CASSPFSGQGNSPLHF	TRBV5-1	TRBJ1-6	TRBD1	NA
CASRDRGNSPLHF	TRBV11-1	TRBJ1-6	TRBD1	large
CASSASRGISYNEQFF	TRBV19	TRBJ2-1	NA	medium-sized
CASSYGITGRNTGELFF	TRBV6-6	TRBJ2-2	NA	few
CASSFGTVSSYEQYF	TRBV7-2	TRBJ2-7	NA	medium-sized
CASSVSRDPSDTQYF	TRBV19	TRBJ2-3	NA	medium-sized
CASSGTIIGGGEQFF	TRBV28	TRBJ2-1	TRBD2	medium-sized
CASSQVDSGELFF	TRBV14	TRBJ2-2	NA	NA
CASNRGSPYEQYF	TRBV6-1	TRBJ2-7	NA	NA